This T cell receptor (beta chain) was identified in a study of blood T cell repertoires in COVID-19. Overall study context: T cells, B-cell-depleted T cells, or PBMCs provided the cDNA or gDNA that served as material.

Trimming took 3 bases from V and 3 from J, leaving 5 bases between them. The CDR3 runs to 12 residues. Germline CDR1 is SGHVS and CDR2 is FQNEAQ. The authors' processing: The assay estimated nucleated cells by amplifying reference gene primers. The repertoire was sequenced with immunoSEQ multiplex PCR; TCRdb's copy has only in-frame clones and lacks some. V and J calls and clone size come straight from that table; D and trimming were deduced from the DNA. The sample consists of tens of thousands of clones, approximately 80% of them appearing once. The gene calls are TRBV7-8 and TRBJ2-5; D is ambiguous. The material sequenced was peripheral blood. This sequence was found in a human donor in a cohort sampled during active COVID-19. The CDR3 nucleotides are TGTGCCAGCAGCTTGTTCGAAGAGACCCAGTACTTC. This codes for CASSLFEETQYF.